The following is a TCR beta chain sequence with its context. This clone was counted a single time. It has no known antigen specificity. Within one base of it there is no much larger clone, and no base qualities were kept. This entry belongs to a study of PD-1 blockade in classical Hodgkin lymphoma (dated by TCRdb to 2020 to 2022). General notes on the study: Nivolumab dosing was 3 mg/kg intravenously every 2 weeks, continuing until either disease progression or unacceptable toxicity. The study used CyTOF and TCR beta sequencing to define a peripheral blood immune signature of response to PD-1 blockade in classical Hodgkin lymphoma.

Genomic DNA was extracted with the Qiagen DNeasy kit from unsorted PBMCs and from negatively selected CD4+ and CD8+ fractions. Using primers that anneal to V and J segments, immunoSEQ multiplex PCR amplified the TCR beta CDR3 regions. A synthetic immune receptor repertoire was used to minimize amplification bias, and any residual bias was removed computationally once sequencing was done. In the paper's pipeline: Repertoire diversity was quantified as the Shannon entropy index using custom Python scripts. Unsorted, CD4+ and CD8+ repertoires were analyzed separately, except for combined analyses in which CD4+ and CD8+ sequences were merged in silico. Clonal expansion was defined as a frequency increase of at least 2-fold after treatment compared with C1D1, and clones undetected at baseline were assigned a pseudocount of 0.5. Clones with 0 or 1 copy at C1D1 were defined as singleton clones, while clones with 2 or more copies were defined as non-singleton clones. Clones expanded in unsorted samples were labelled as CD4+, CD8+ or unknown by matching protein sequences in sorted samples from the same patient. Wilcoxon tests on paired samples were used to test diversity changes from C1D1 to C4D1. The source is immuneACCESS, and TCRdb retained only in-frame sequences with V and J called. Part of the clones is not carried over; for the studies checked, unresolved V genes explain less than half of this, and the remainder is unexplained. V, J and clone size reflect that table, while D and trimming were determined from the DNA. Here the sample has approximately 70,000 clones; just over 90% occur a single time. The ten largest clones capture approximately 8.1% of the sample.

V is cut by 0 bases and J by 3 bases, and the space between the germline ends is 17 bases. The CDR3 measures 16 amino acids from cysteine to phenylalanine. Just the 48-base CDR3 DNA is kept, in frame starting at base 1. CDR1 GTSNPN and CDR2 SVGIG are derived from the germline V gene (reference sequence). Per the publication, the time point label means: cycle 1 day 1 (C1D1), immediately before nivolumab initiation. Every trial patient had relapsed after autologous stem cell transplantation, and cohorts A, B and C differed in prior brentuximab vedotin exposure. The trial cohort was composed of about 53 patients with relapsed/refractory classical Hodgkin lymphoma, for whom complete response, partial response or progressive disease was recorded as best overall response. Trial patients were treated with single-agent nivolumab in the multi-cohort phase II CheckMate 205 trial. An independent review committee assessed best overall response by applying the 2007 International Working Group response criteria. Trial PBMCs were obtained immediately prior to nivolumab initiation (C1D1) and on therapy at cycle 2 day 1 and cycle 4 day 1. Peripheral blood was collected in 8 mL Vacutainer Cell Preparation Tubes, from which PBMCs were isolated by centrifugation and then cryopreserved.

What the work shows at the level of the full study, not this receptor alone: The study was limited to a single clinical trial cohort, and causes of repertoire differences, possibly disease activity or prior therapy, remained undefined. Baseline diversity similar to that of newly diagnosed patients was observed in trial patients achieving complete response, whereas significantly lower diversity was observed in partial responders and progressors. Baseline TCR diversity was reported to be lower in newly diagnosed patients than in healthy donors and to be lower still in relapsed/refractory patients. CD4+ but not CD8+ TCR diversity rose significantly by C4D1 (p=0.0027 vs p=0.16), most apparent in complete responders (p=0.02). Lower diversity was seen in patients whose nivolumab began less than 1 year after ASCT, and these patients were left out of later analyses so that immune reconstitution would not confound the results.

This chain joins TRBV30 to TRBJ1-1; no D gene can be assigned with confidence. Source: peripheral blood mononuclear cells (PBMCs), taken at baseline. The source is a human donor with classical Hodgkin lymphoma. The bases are TGTGCCTGGAGTGTTTTTGTAGGACGCGGGGACACTGAAGCTTTCTTT. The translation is CAWSVFVGRGDTEAFF.